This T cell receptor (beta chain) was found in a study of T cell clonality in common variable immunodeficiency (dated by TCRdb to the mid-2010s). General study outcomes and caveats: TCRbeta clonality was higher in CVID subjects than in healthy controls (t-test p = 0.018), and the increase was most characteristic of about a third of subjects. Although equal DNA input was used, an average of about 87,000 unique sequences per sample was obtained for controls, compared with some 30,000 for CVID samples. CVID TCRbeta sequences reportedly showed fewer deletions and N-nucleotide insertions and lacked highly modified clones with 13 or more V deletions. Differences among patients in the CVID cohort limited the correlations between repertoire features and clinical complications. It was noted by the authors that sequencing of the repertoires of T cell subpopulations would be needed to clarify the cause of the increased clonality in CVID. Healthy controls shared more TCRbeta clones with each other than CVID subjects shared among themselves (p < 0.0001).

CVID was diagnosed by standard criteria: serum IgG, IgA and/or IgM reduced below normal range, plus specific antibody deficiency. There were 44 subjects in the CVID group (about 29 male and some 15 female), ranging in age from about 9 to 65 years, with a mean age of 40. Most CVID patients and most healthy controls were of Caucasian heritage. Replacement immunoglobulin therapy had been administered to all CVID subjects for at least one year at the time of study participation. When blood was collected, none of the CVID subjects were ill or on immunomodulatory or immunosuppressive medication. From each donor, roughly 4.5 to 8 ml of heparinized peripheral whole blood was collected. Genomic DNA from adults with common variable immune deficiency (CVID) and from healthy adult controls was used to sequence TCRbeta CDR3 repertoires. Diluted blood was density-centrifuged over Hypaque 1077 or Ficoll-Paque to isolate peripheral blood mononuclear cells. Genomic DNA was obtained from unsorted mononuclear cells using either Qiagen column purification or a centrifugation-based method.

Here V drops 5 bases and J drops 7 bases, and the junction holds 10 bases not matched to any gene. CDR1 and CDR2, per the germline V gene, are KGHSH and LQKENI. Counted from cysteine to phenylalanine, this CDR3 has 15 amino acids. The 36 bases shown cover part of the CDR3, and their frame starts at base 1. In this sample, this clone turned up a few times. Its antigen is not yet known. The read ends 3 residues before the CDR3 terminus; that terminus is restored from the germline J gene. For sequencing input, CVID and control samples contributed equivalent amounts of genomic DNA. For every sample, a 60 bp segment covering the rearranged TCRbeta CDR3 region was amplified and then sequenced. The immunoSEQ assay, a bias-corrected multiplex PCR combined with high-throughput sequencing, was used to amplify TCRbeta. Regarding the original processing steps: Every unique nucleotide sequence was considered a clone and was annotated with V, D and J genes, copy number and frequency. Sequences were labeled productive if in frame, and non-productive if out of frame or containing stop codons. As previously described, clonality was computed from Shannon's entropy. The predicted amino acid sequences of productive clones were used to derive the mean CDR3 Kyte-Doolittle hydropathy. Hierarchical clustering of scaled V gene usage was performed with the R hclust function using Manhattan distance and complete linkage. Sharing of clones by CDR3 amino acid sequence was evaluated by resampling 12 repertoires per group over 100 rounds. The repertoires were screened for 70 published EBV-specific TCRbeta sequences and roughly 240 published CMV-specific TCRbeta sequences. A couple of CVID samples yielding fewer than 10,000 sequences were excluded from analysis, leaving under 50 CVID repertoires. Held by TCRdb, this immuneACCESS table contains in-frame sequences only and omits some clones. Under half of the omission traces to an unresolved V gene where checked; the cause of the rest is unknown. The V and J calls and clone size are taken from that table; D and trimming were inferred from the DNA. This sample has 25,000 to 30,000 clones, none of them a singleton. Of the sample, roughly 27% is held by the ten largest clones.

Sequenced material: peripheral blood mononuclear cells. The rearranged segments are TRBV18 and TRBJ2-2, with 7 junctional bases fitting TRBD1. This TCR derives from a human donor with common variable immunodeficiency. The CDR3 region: CASSYTGTVNGELFF. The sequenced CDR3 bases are TGTGCCAGCTCATATACCGGGACAGTTAACGGGGAG. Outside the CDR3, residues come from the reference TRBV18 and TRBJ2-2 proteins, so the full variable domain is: NAGVMQNPRHLVRRRGQEARLRCSPMKGHSHVYWYRQLPEEGLKFMVYLQKENIIDESGMPKERFSAEFPKEGPSILRIQQVVRGDSAAYFCASSYTGTVNGELFFGEGSRLTVL.